A selection of T cell receptor beta chains follows, all from one sample in a study of CD8 T cells in ankylosing spondylitis. Using its own MiXCR run on the 5' RACE reads, TCRdb lists one record per CDR3 protein. This sample has under 950,000 distinct CDR3 sequences, with 15% to 20% found just once. The sample taken for sequencing was blood, either unsorted or a sorted T cell fraction (not recorded which). The receptors stem from a male donor with ankylosing spondylitis. Each CDR3 is given with its conserved first and last residue. Each record gives: V gene, D gene, J gene, clone size, CDR3 DNA, CDR3 protein. D genes are given only for firm matches. Clone size is given for some rows only: seen once, a few or many times, or a class if the clone is expanded.

TRBV24-1	.	TRBJ1-2	.	TGTGCCACCAGTGACACCGGGACGGGAGATGGCTACACCTTC	CATSDTGTGDGYTF
TRBV28	.	TRBJ1-2	.	TGTGCCAGCAGTACTAATCCGGGACGCCGAGCCGAGGGCTACACCTTC	CASSTNPGRRAEGYTF
TRBV29-1	.	TRBJ1-1	few	TGCAGCGTTGAAGATCCCCAGAGGAACACTGAAGCTTTCTTT	CSVEDPQRNTEAFF
TRBV6-2/TRBV6-3	.	TRBJ2-1	.	TGTGCCAGCAGTTACTCTCCCTACAATGAGCAGTTCTTC	CASSYSPYNEQFF
TRBV12-3/TRBV12-4	.	TRBJ1-2	many	TGTGCCAGCAGTTCCGATATCTATAGTGGCTACACCTTC	CASSSDIYSGYTF
TRBV28	.	TRBJ1-6	.	TGTGCCAGCAAGGGCCCTAATTCACCCCTCCACTTT	CASKGPNSPLHF
TRBV10-3	TRBD1	TRBJ2-2	.	TGTGCCATCAGTGATCCCGGGACAGGGTGGACCGGGGAGCTGTTTTTT	CAISDPGTGWTGELFF
TRBV29-1	TRBD2	TRBJ2-7	many	TGCAGCGCTGGACTAGAAAGCTCCTACGAGCAGTACTTC	CSAGLESSYEQYF
TRBV20-1	.	TRBJ1-1	few	TGCAGTGCTGAGAGCCCGGGACTGAACACTGAAGCTTTCTTT	CSAESPGLNTEAFF
TRBV20-1	TRBD1	TRBJ2-7	few	TGCAGTGCTAGAGAGGACAGGCCCTACGAGCAGTACTTC	CSAREDRPYEQYF
TRBV7-3	.	TRBJ2-1	few	TGTGCCAGCAGCTTTTTACCGGGCGTTGGTTACAATGAGCAGTTCTTC	CASSFLPGVGYNEQFF
TRBV27	TRBD1	TRBJ1-5	few	TGTGCCAGCAGTCTGAGGACAGGGGGTGAATCCCAGCATTTT	CASSLRTGGESQHF
TRBV12-3/TRBV12-4	TRBD1	TRBJ1-1	.	TGTGCCAGCAGCCCGGGACAGGGGGCAGTTGAAGCTTTCTTT	CASSPGQGAVEAFF
TRBV12-3/TRBV12-4	TRBD2	TRBJ2-2	.	TGTGCCCGCAGCAACCCCGGGCTAGCGGGAGTAGTTGGGGAGCTGTTTTTT	CARSNPGLAGVVGELFF
TRBV6-1	.	TRBJ2-7	.	TGTGCCAGCAGACCCCGACACGGAAACTCCTACGAGCAGTACTTC	CASRPRHGNSYEQYF
TRBV2	.	TRBJ2-2	many	TGTGCCAGCAGAGCAACAAGGGGAAACACCGGGGAGCTGTTTTTT	CASRATRGNTGELFF
TRBV15	TRBD2	TRBJ2-1	many	TGTGCCACCAGCAGAGCCCTCCTAGCGGGGGGCAATGAGCAGTTCTTC	CATSRALLAGGNEQFF
TRBV29-1	TRBD1	TRBJ2-1	.	TGCAGCGCCGAGACAGGGTTCACCTACAATGAGCAGTTCTTC	CSAETGFTYNEQFF
TRBV19	.	TRBJ1-5	few	TGTGCCAGTAGTTCCTGGGACCTGGCAAATCAGCCCCAGCATTTT	CASSSWDLANQPQHF
TRBV7-2	.	TRBJ1-5	.	TGTGCCAGCAGCTCTAGACATGGCAATCAGCCCCAGCATTTT	CASSSRHGNQPQHF
TRBV4-1	.	TRBJ2-3	few	TGCGCCAGCAGCCACCTTAGCGGTGTCACAGATACGCAGTATTTT	CASSHLSGVTDTQYF
TRBV4-1	TRBD1	TRBJ1-2	.	TGCGCCAGCAGCCAGCGACAGGGGGACGGGTATGGCTACACCTTC	CASSQRQGDGYGYTF